This T cell receptor (beta chain) came from a study of cytomegalovirus exposure and HLA in healthy donors. Study-wide results and caveats: Among TCR beta chains of equal frequency, HLA-associated ones were more clonally expanded in a later analysis. There were reportedly fewer N-insertions in an Asian-associated ancestry cluster than the roughly 670-donor mean, in a later analysis. TCR beta sequences reportedly predicted the HLA-A and HLA-B alleles of most subjects accurately.

Trimming removed 5 bases from V and 4 bases from J; junction bases left unmatched: 7. This CDR3 comprises 15 residues. Germline assignment: CDR1 SGHRS and CDR2 YFSETQ. Amplification used 60 Vbeta primers and 13 Jbeta primers. In the original analysis: A follow-up analysis tallied about 80 million unique TCR beta chains, roughly 11 million shared. Data came from immunoSEQ multiplex PCR; TCRdb stores just in-frame clones and leaves some out. The DNA was the basis for D and trimming; V, J and clone size are from that table. The sample has about 250,000 clones; roughly 78% are singletons. Note on this clone: No antigen is known for it.

The chain carries TRBV5-1 and TRBJ2-2, with TRBD2 identical over 8 bases. The sequence derives from a boy younger than 18 in good health and CMV-seronegative. The material sequenced was PBMCs. The CDR3, as DNA: TGCGCCAGCAGTATAGGGACTAGTCCCACCGGGGAGCTGTTTTTT. As protein: CASSIGTSPTGELFF.